Presented here are 17 T cell receptor beta chains from one specimen sequenced in a study of graft-versus-host responses after intestinal transplantation. Investigators treated the graft tissue so that it released intraepithelial and lamina propria lymphocytes. Sequencing was performed with immunoSEQ multiplex PCR; in TCRdb, only in-frame clones are kept and a portion is missing. The table shows 15,000 or so clones, with about 80% occurring only once. Sequenced material: ileum tissue, taken 17 days after transplant. These receptors were obtained from a human patient who received an intestinal transplant, so some T cells may come from the graft donor.

This CDR3 is CATSRDEDTDTQYF. The CDR3 coding sequence is TGTGCCACCAGCAGGGACGAGGACACAGATACGCAGTATTTT. The J gene is TRBJ2-3, the V gene TRBV15; D remains ambiguous. The V end was cut by 3 bases, the J end by 2 bases, with 9 bases between. The V gene's germline CDR1 is LNHNV and CDR2 YYDKDF (reference sequence). This CDR3 contains 14 residues.

The chain couples TRBV7-9 to TRBJ2-1, with TRBD2 matching over 9 bases. The V and J ends lost 0 bases and 8 bases, in that order; junction bases with no gene match: 11. Per germline, CDR1 SEHNR and CDR2 FQNEAQ (reference sequence). The CDR3 sequence is 17 residues long. The CDR3 nucleotides are TGTGCCAGCAGCTTAGCCGAACTAGCGGGCTCGAGGGATGAGCAGTTCTTC. Translation gives CASSLAELAGSRDEQFF. Drawing the rest from reference TRBV7-9 and TRBJ2-1, the complete variable domain is DTGVSQNPRHKITKRGQNVTFRCDPISEHNRLYWYRQTLGQGPEFLTYFQNEAQLEKSRLLSDRFSAERPKGSFSTLEIQRTEQGDSAMYLCASSLAELAGSRDEQFFGPGTRLTVL.

The chain is built from TRBV5-1 and TRBJ2-3; 11 bases fit TRBD2. The V segment lost 0 bases and the J segment 5 bases; nucleotides outside the gene matches: 8. CDR1 SGHRS and CDR2 YFSETQ come from the germline V gene. CDR3 size: 17 residues. The CDR3 reads CASSLAGSGRVQDTQYF. The DNA of the CDR3 is TGCGCCAGCAGCTTGGCAGGTAGCGGGAGGGTTCAAGATACGCAGTATTTT.

In regard to this clone: Within the sample, other DNA sequences also encode this same CDR3. The rearrangement uses TRBV4-3 and TRBJ1-4; D remains ambiguous. The germline V and J ends were trimmed by 0 bases and 6 bases, with 5 bases remaining between them. CDR1 and CDR2 (germline): LGHNA, YSLEER. The CDR3 runs 13 residues. The CDR3, as DNA: TGCGCCAGCAGCCAAGATAGCGATGAAAAACTGTTTTTT. Translating it yields CASSQDSDEKLFF.

This chain uses TRBV21-1 with TRBJ1-1; the table's D call, TRBD1, has no DNA check behind it. TRBV21-1 is shown as a pseudogene. The CDR3 sequence is 18 residues long. CDR3 loop: CASSKFGQGPPLNTEAFF. The CDR3 DNA reads TGTGCCAGCAGCAAATTTGGACAGGGCCCCCCCTTGAACACTGAAGCTTTCTTT.

The chain uses TRBV4-1 and TRBJ1-6; the D gene is possibly TRBD1 (5 bases). CDR1 is MGHRA and CDR2 is YSYEKL in the germline V gene. Trimming shortened V by 4 bases and J by 0 bases, and 13 bases separated the two germline ends. This CDR3 contains 17 residues. The CDR3 coding sequence is TGCGCCAGCAGCCTCCTGGGGGGTGTCTCCTATAATTCACCCCTCCACTTT. Its translation: CASSLLGGVSYNSPLHF.

The chain has TRBV5-6 and TRBJ2-3, with TRBD2 as a possible D gene (6 bases). CDR1 is SGHDT, CDR2 YYEEEE, per germline. Between the trimmed V and J ends, which lost 1 base and 5 bases, there was a span of 8 bases. The CDR3 length is 13 residues. CDR3 in amino acids: CASSLWRVDTQYF. The CDR3 bases are TGTGCCAGCAGCTTGTGGAGGGTAGATACGCAGTATTTT. The full variable domain, rest sourced from reference TRBV5-6 and TRBJ2-3, is DAGVTQSPTHLIKTRGQQVTLRCSPKSGHDTVSWYQQALGQGPQFIFQYYEEEERQRGNFPDRFSGHQFPNYSSELNVNALLLGDSALYLCASSLWRVDTQYFGPGTRLTVL.

The V call is TRBV2, the J call TRBJ2-1; 8 bases map to TRBD2. Germline CDR1 and CDR2: SNHLY and FYNNEI. Trimming took 6 bases from V and 12 from J; bases not matched to a gene: 13. The CDR3 contains 14 residues. The DNA for the CDR3 is TGTGCCAGCAGCGGACTAGCCCCCGGGCTCGGGCAGTTCTTC. Translated, it gives CASSGLAPGLGQFF. The full variable domain, its missing parts supplied by reference TRBV2 and TRBJ2-1, is EPEVTQTPSHQVTQMGQEVILRCVPISNHLYFYWYRQILGQKVEFLVSFYNNEISEKSEIFDDQFSVERPDGSNFTLKIRSTKLEDSAMYFCASSGLAPGLGQFFGPGTRLTVL.

V usage is TRBV9 and J usage is TRBJ1-4, with 7 bases that match TRBD1. From germline, CDR1 is SGDLS and CDR2 YYNGEE. The CDR3 is 14 residues long. V lost 0 bases to trimming and J lost 6 bases; unmatched junction nucleotides: 2. CDR3 residues: CASSVDQGDEKLFF. In DNA, the CDR3 is TGTGCCAGCAGCGTAGACCAGGGGGATGAAAAACTGTTTTTT.

The rearrangement links TRBV6-1 to TRBJ2-3; no firm D call. The V end lost 10 bases, the J end lost 6 bases, and 8 bases lay between the germline ends. CDR1 and CDR2 from the germline V gene are MNHNS and SASEGT. The CDR3 covers 10 residues. CDR3 sequence reads: CATTWDTQYF. In DNA form, the CDR3 reads TGTGCCACCACCTGGGATACGCAGTATTTT.

This rearrangement joins TRBV28 to TRBJ1-1; D possibly corresponds to TRBD1 (5 bases). This CDR3 contains 19 residues. V was pared by 3 bases and J by 2 bases, with 25 bases between. Germline CDR1 and CDR2: MDHEN and SYDVKM. The CDR3 bases are TGTGCCAGCAGTTTGGGATCAGTTATGACAGCCCTAGCAAACACTGAAGCTTTCTTT. Amino acids: CASSLGSVMTALANTEAFF. Together with reference TRBV28 and TRBJ1-1, the CDR3 gives the full variable domain: DVKVTQSSRYLVKRTGEKVFLECVQDMDHENMFWYRQDPGLGLRLIYFSYDVKMKEKGDIPEGYSVSREKKERFSLILESASTNQTSMYLCASSLGSVMTALANTEAFFGQGTRLTVV.

In this sample, this clone turned up once. The gene calls are TRBV7-9 and TRBJ1-1; TRBD1 might be the D (6 bases). Trimming left V 4 bases short and J 7 bases short, with 19 bases between. This CDR3 region has 15 residues. The V gene's germline CDR1 is SEHNR and CDR2 FQNEAQ (reference sequence). The CDR3 region is CASSSVTGWTLEAFF. CDR3 bases: TGTGCCAGCAGCTCCGTTACAGGGTGGACCCTTGAAGCTTTCTTT. The entire variable domain, with the rest obtained from reference TRBV7-9 and TRBJ1-1, is as follows: DTGVSQNPRHKITKRGQNVTFRCDPISEHNRLYWYRQTLGQGPEFLTYFQNEAQLEKSRLLSDRFSAERPKGSFSTLEIQRTEQGDSAMYLCASSSVTGWTLEAFFGQGTRLTVV.

Only one count was recorded for this clone. The chain couples TRBV6-1 to TRBJ1-5; TRBD1 might be the D (5 bases). V lost 1 base to trimming and J lost 4 bases, with 11 bases between them. Germline CDR1 MNHNS, CDR2 SASEGT. The CDR3 has 15 amino acids. CDR3 sequence: CASSEDRGFNQPQHF. CDR3 coding DNA: TGTGCCAGCAGTGAAGATCGGGGGTTTAATCAGCCCCAGCATTTT.

Regarding this clone: In the same sample, other DNA sequences code for this CDR3. The rearrangement uses TRBV27 and TRBJ1-4, with D possibly TRBD1 on 5 matching bases. From germline, CDR1 is MNHEY and CDR2 SMNVEV (reference sequence). The CDR3 is made up of 17 amino acids. V lost 7 bases to trimming and J lost 10 bases, with 28 bases between them. CDR3 bases: TGTGCCAGCAACGAGCTACCAATTGCGGCCGGGGGGGGAAAACTGTTTTTT. This codes for CASNELPIAAGGGKLFF.

The chain joins TRBV29-1 to TRBJ1-2, with D perhaps matching TRBD1 (6 bases). V was trimmed by 6 bases and J by 0 bases, leaving 11 bases between them. The CDR3 has 13 amino acids. In germline, CDR1 is SQVTM, CDR2 ANQGSEA. The CDR3 region is CSVWTVTNYGYTF. CDR3 DNA sequence: TGCAGCGTCTGGACAGTGACTAACTATGGCTACACCTTC.

This chain uses TRBV10-2 with TRBJ2-1, with 12 bases identical to TRBD2. V was pared by 5 bases and J by 0 bases, with 8 bases of the junction left unmatched. CDR3 length equals 18 residues. The V gene's germline CDR1 is WSHSY and CDR2 SAAADI. The CDR3: CASSRLAGGPSSYNEQFF. CDR3 coding DNA: TGCGCCAGCAGTCGCCTAGCGGGAGGGCCATCCTCCTACAATGAGCAGTTCTTC.

V usage is TRBV29-1 and J usage is TRBJ2-3; D is undetermined. Germline V gene lookup returns CDR1 SQVTM and CDR2 ANQGSEA. The V end was cut by 3 bases, the J end by 1 base, with 17 bases between. CDR3 length equals 16 residues. The CDR3 loop is CSVDRVGGSGTDTQYF. The CDR3 DNA reads TGCAGCGTTGATAGGGTCGGCGGTTCTGGCACAGATACGCAGTATTTT.